The rows below give T cell receptor beta chains drawn from one sample of a study of blood T cell repertoires in COVID-19. This table comes from immunoSEQ multiplex PCR, and its TCRdb copy is limited to in-frame clones, with some not included. The data hold a few hundred thousand clones, with about 90% observed a single time. Input material: PBMCs or T cells enriched from blood (not recorded which). The receptors derive from a woman aged 25 to 39 who had recovered from COVID-19. Each CDR3 is given with its conserved first and last residue.

v_gene,j_gene,CDR3aa
TRBV19,TRBJ2-1,CASMLAGGSSEQFF
TRBV7-2,TRBJ2-1,CASSLTASGNNEQFF
TRBV9,TRBJ1-4,CASSPALGLGEKLFF
TRBV11-3,TRBJ2-1,CASSPEGQQSYNEQFF
TRBV28,TRBJ1-2,CASSPRDRVSYGYTF
TRBV5-3,TRBJ1-6,CARSFPRSYNSPLHF
TRBV14,TRBJ2-2,CASSQNYPGELFF
TRBV12-5,TRBJ1-3,CASGFQEGTASGNTIYF
TRBV19,TRBJ1-6,CASSGTGGNSPLHF
TRBV9,TRBJ2-1,CASSEAGTAYNEQFF
TRBV10-1,TRBJ2-1,CASSESRTSGGNEQFF
TRBV29-1,TRBJ2-7,CSVEVLAGAKYEQYF
TRBV30,TRBJ1-2,CAWSVRDRYTF
TRBV13,TRBJ2-7,CASSYREKAAYEQYF
TRBV6-5,TRBJ2-3,CASSYSTSGDTDTQYF
TRBV28,TRBJ2-2,CASSSIGQGTGELFF
TRBV28,TRBJ1-3,CASSLGSSSGNTIYF
TRBV28,TRBJ2-7,CASMTGTYEQYF
TRBV9,TRBJ1-1,CASSVEQGNEAFF
TRBV9,TRBJ2-2,CASSEKATASTGELFF
TRBV18,TRBJ1-5,CASSQFDRVSNQPQHF
TRBV4-2,TRBJ2-5,CASSQDPRPGLAGQNQETQYF
TRBV27,TRBJ2-7,CASSFLGSSYEQYF
TRBV4-2,TRBJ1-4,CASSQDKAGGRYEKLFF
TRBV7-3,TRBJ2-1,CASSPGRGGINEQFF
TRBV6-1,TRBJ2-7,CASSEGLAATYEQYF